This TCR beta chain was captured in a study of blood T cell repertoires in COVID-19. V was pared by 4 bases and J by 0 bases, with 11 bases between. CDR1 SGHRS and CDR2 YFSETQ come from the germline V gene. The CDR3 is 15 amino acids. Assay: immunoSEQ multiplex PCR; the TCRdb copy retains only in-frame clones and omits some. The data show hundreds of thousands of clones, with approximately 90% seen just once and 4.6% held by the top ten. This clone was detected once. The receptor's source is a man between 40 and 49 years old with acute or convalescent COVID-19. This chain joins TRBV5-1 and TRBJ2-4, with D possibly matching TRBD1 (5 bases). Material: peripheral blood. In DNA, the CDR3 is TGCGCCAGCAGCCTCGGACACTCAGCCAAAAACATTCAGTACTTC. It translates to CASSLGHSAKNIQYF.